This TCR beta chain was sequenced for a study of blood T cells in healthy people across ages (dated by TCRdb to about 2015). In the study overall: In model experiments, roughly one uniquely barcoded TCR beta cDNA molecule per two T cells was captured by template switching. The study measured age-related changes in TCR beta repertoire diversity using deep sequencing normalized with unique cDNA molecular identifiers. Four age groups were formed from the donors: young (average roughly 16 years), middle-aged (approximately 39), aged (roughly 59) and long-lived (less than 85). To avoid experimental bias, donors of different ages were randomly spread across the sequencing lanes. Two additional independent replicas of 1 million unique cDNA reads from the same blood draw were analyzed for two donors (one aged 18 to 30 and one aged 80 or older).

Germline trimming: 6 bases from V, 0 bases from J; junction bases outside gene matches: 8. Via the germline V gene (reference sequence), CDR1 is DFQATT and CDR2 SNEGSKA. The CDR3 contains 16 residues, cysteine and phenylalanine counted. Just the 48-base CDR3 DNA is kept, in frame starting at base 1. The investigation overall reported the following: The long-lived group showed more naive CD4+ T cells, fewer expanded clones and increased TCR diversity than the aged group, suggesting age selection. Because the CMV infection status of the donors was unknown, age-related changes in expanded clonotypes may potentially have been confounded. Observed TCR beta diversity correlated strongly with the percentage of naive T cells measured by flow cytometry. Estimates of total diversity from one million sequenced T cells were regarded as lower bounds and underestimates. Because profiling used bulk unsorted PBMCs, naive and antigen-experienced compartments could not be compared conclusively. Observed TCR beta diversity per million T cells fell roughly linearly with age, and a significant reduction was already apparent by age about 43.

About this clonotype: Its antigen has not been determined. Within one base of it there is no much larger clone, and no base qualities were kept.

Library preparation was by 5' RACE. The data were produced on an Illumina HiSeq 2500. A second 7 to 11 cycle PCR used a sample-barcoded 5' primer and a J-beta primer mix. A unique molecular identifier was introduced onto each TCR beta cDNA molecule by a template-switch 5' adaptor carrying 12 random nucleotides. Each sample yielded at least 3 million CDR3-containing paired-end reads. First-strand cDNA synthesis was performed from all RNA using the Mint cDNA synthesis kit, with priming by a TRBC-specific oligonucleotide. Following uracil-DNA glycosylase treatment, a first 18-cycle PCR with universal primers M1SS and BC2_uni_R was performed on all cDNA. Per the authors' processing: Normalization of each sample was performed by random selection of 1 million high-quality reads, each carrying a distinct molecular identifier. Reads with shared molecular identifiers were discarded instead of being binned into consensus sequences. MiTCR, set to a Q25 quality threshold and the strictest error-elimination algorithm, was used for CDR3 identification, clonotype clustering and error correction. A nonparametric unseen species model with Euler transformation was used to estimate lower-bound total TCR beta diversity. The public reads were reprocessed in TCRdb via fastp at Q25 and MiXCR, keeping in-frame beta chains. Every entry covers one CDR3 protein and lists the most common genes and DNA from its rows. What appears here as the V and J calls and clone size reflects TCRdb's work, not the paper's. Present in this sample are about 640,000 distinct CDR3 sequences, under 65% of which were seen just once. The top ten clonotypes cover approximately 37% of the sample.

The donors were around 39 Caucasian individuals from Russia, aged roughly 6 to 100 years, who were systemically healthy. Roughly 9 milliliters of peripheral blood were drawn from each donor into EDTA-treated Vacutainer tubes. Ficoll-Paque density-gradient centrifugation was used to isolate PBMCs, with at least 6.5 million per sample. Trizol reagent was used to extract total RNA from PBMCs, with at least 6 micrograms per sample. The percentages of naive CD45RAhigh/CD27high T cells were determined by flow cytometry on a PBMC aliquot from every donor. The chain is encoded by TRBV20-1 joined to TRBJ2-7, and TRBD2 aligns with 13 junction nucleotides. Material: blood. This TCR derives from a man between 60 and 75 years old in good health. The CDR3 region: CSAPGLAGAASYEQYF. The DNA sequence reads TGCAGTGCGCCCGGACTAGCGGGAGCAGCCTCCTACGAGCAGTACTTC.